This TCR beta chain originates from a study of graft-versus-host responses after intestinal transplantation. Study context: Multivisceral, liver-intestinal, or isolated intestinal transplants were given to recipients.

Overall study findings and caveats: Peak levels of circulating GvH clones tracked with early post-transplant HvG declines. The authors found GvH clones in recipient marrow, some appearing first in ileum or blood.

The protocol was immunoSEQ multiplex PCR, while the TCRdb copy is restricted to in-frame clones and leaves out a portion. The table has about 93,000 clones, roughly 91% seen once. A word on this clone: Its specificity is unknown.

V was pared by 0 bases and J by 8 bases, with 6 bases of the junction left unmatched. Germline CDR1 is SGHDT and CDR2 is YYEEEE. The CDR3 has 15 amino acids. The genes are TRBV5-6 and TRBJ1-2; 11 bases fit TRBD1. The sequencing used unstimulated CD8+ T cells sorted from spleen or lymph node cells, collected before intestinal transplant. This receptor was obtained from a human donor who received an intestinal transplant. CDR3 DNA: TGTGCCAGCAGCTTGGGCGGACAGGGGGCGAGAGGCTACACCTTC. Protein sequence: CASSLGGQGARGYTF.